These 20 T cell receptor beta chains were all obtained from the same sample, sequenced in a study of blood T cell repertoires in COVID-19 (dated by TCRdb to about 2020). The library came from the immunoSEQ multiplex PCR assay. Sourced from immuneACCESS, this table was stored by TCRdb with only in-frame sequences that have V and J called. A share of the clones is absent; for the studies checked, an unresolved V gene accounts for under half, and the remainder has no known explanation. Present in this sample are about 230,000 clones, approximately 89% of which were seen just once. The ten most abundant clones make up 4% of the sample. Sequencing was done on a sample of PBMCs or T cells enriched from blood (not recorded which). These receptor sequences come from a woman under 40 with acute COVID-19.

The chain uses TRBV7-9 and TRBJ2-5; tentatively, D is TRBD2 (5 bases). Germline CDR1 reads SEHNR; CDR2 reads FQNEAQ (reference sequence). This CDR3 comprises 13 residues. Deletions cut 6 bases from V and 5 bases from J, with 13 bases between. In DNA, the CDR3 is TGTGCCAGCAGGGGCAGCCAGCGGGAGACCCAGTACTTC. Protein: CASRGSQRETQYF. Full variable domain (remainder filled in from reference TRBV7-9 and TRBJ2-5): DTGVSQNPRHKITKRGQNVTFRCDPISEHNRLYWYRQTLGQGPEFLTYFQNEAQLEKSRLLSDRFSAERPKGSFSTLEIQRTEQGDSAMYLCASRGSQRETQYFGPGTRLLVL.

The chain recombines TRBV7-6 with TRBJ1-1; D might be TRBD1 (5 bases). Germline V gene sequence: CDR1 SGHVS, CDR2 FNYEAQ. The germline V and J ends were trimmed by 5 bases and 1 base, with 8 bases remaining between them. CDR3 size: 13 residues. This CDR3 is CASSLDKNTEAFF. As DNA, the CDR3 is TGTGCCAGCAGCCTGGACAAGAACACTGAAGCTTTCTTT. Combining the CDR3 with reference TRBV7-6 and TRBJ1-1 gives the whole variable domain GAGVSQSPRYKVTKRGQDVALRCDPISGHVSLYWYRQALGQGPEFLTYFNYEAQQDKSGLPNDRFSAERPEGSISTLTIQRTEQRDSAMYRCASSLDKNTEAFFGQGTRLTVV.

V is TRBV21-1 and J is TRBJ1-2. TRBV21-1 is termed a pseudogene. There are 15 residues in the CDR3. CDR3 DNA: TGTGCCAGCAGCAGGAGTGTAGCATCAAACTATGGCTACACCTTC. Translated, it gives CASSRSVASNYGYTF.

The V gene is TRBV6-5, the J gene TRBJ1-2; weak D call: TRBD1 (5 bases). Germline loops: CDR1 MNHEY, CDR2 SVGAGI. The CDR3 is 11 residues long. V lost 7 bases, J lost 4 bases, and 7 bases lay in between. The CDR3 coding sequence is TGTGCCAGCAAACAGGCCTATGGCTACACCTTC. Translation gives CASKQAYGYTF.

The genes are TRBV27 and TRBJ1-1, with 7 bases matching TRBD1. The J segment lost 12 bases and the V segment lost 5 bases, leaving 12 bases of the junction unmatched. This CDR3 has 13 residues. Per the germline V gene, CDR1 is MNHEY and CDR2 is SMNVEV (reference sequence). The chain's CDR3 is CASSLTPAQGPFF. Here the CDR3 DNA reads TGTGCCAGCAGTCTTACCCCTGCACAGGGGCCTTTCTTT.

The J gene is TRBJ2-7, the V gene TRBV5-5; D may be TRBD2 (5 bases). The V and J ends lost 1 base and 0 bases respectively, with 14 bases between them. Germline V lookup: CDR1 SGHKS, CDR2 YYEKEE (reference sequence). The CDR3 loop spans 16 amino acids. Here the CDR3 DNA reads TGTGCCAGCAGCTTGAAGTCCGGGATTTCCTCCTACGAGCAGTACTTC. It specifies CASSLKSGISSYEQYF.

This clone was picked up a small number of times. V and J are TRBV3-1 (or the pseudogene TRBV3-2) and TRBJ1-4, with 7 bases that match TRBD1. This CDR3 contains 14 residues. Germline loops: CDR1 LGHDT, CDR2 YNNKEL (reference sequence). Losses at the gene ends were 2 bases for V and 5 bases for J; bases not matched to a gene: 2. The CDR3 sequence: CASSQTDRNEKLFF. For the CDR3, the DNA is TGTGCCAGCAGCCAAACGGACAGGAATGAAAAACTGTTTTTT.

The chain uses TRBV25-1 and TRBJ2-1; TRBD1 aligns across 7 bases. This CDR3 is built from 16 residues. The germline CDR1 and CDR2 sequences are MGHDK and SYGVNS. V lost 2 bases, J lost 7 bases, and 11 bases stayed unmatched. The CDR3 spells CASSESGRDSQNEQFF. As DNA, the CDR3 is TGTGCCAGCAGTGAAAGTGGTCGGGACAGCCAAAATGAGCAGTTCTTC.

The chain uses TRBV19 and TRBJ2-2; 8 bases fit TRBD1. Germline-derived CDR1 and CDR2 are LNHDA and SQIVND (reference sequence). V dropped 5 bases and J dropped 1; count of bases not matched to a gene: 6. The CDR3 is 16 residues long. The CDR3 sequence is CASSPPGQENTGELFF. The CDR3, as DNA: TGTGCCAGTAGTCCACCGGGACAGGAGAACACCGGGGAGCTGTTTTTT.

The chain has TRBV7-6 and TRBJ1-1; TRBD1 is a possible D gene (5 bases). Per the germline V gene, CDR1 is SGHVS and CDR2 is FNYEAQ. The CDR3 spans 15 residues. V lost 5 bases to trimming and J lost 0 bases, with 13 bases between them. This CDR3 is CASSPGRGMNTEAFF. In DNA form, the CDR3 reads TGTGCCAGCAGCCCCGGGAGGGGAATGAACACTGAAGCTTTCTTT.

This clone was detected only a few times. V and J are TRBV2 and TRBJ2-2; no definite D call. CDR1 and CDR2 from the germline V gene are SNHLY and FYNNEI. The CDR3 loop spans 14 amino acids. V was pared by 7 bases and J by 2 bases, with 11 bases between. The CDR3 here is CASTLTQNTGELFF. DNA of the CDR3: TGTGCCAGCACTCTTACTCAAAACACCGGGGAGCTGTTTTTT.

The chain combines TRBV3-1 (or the pseudogene TRBV3-2) with TRBJ1-1; 7 bases fit TRBD1. The CDR3 is 15 amino acids. The V gene end was trimmed by 4 bases and the J gene end by 4 bases; junction bases not matched to a gene: 9. The germline V gene encodes CDR1 LGHDT and CDR2 YNNKEL (reference sequence). DNA for the CDR3: TGTGCCAGCAGCCTACCGGAGGGGGCGACCACTGAAGCTTTCTTT. It is translated as CASSLPEGATTEAFF.

The rearrangement uses TRBV9 and TRBJ1-2; 11 nucleotides line up with TRBD1. The CDR3 length is 16 residues. J was trimmed by 5 bases and V by 0 bases; bases with no gene match: 6. Germline V CDR1 and CDR2: SGDLS, YYNGEE. CDR3 DNA sequence: TGTGCCAGCAGCGTAGAGGACAGGGGGCGATTTTATGGCTACACCTTC. This encodes CASSVEDRGRFYGYTF. Variable domain in full (rest from reference TRBV9 and TRBJ1-2): DSGVTQTPKHLITATGQRVTLRCSPRSGDLSVYWYQQSLDQGLQFLIQYYNGEERAKGNILERFSAQQFPDLHSELNLSSLELGDSALYFCASSVEDRGRFYGYTFGSGTRLTVV.

V is TRBV12-3 or TRBV12-4 and J is TRBJ1-4; no firm D call. V lost 2 bases, J lost 11 bases, and 12 bases lay in between. CDR3 size: 13 residues. In nucleotides, the CDR3 is TGTGCCAGCAGTTTATTGGAGGGATCGAAACTGTTTTTT. Its protein is CASSLLEGSKLFF.

The chain joins TRBV7-3 to TRBJ1-1, with a weak D call TRBD1 (6 bases). The CDR3 is 14 residues long. V was shortened by 1 base and J by 11 bases, with 17 bases between the two germline ends. CDR1 and CDR2 (germline): SGHTA, FQGTGA. The CDR3 DNA is TGTGCCAGCAGCTTAATACCCGGGACATCTGGGGCTTTCTTT. Translated: CASSLIPGTSGAFF.

The J gene is TRBJ1-4, the V gene TRBV7-2, with 7 positions matching TRBD1. CDR1 SGHTA and CDR2 FQGNSA come from the germline V gene. CDR3 length equals 16 residues. With 4 bases clipped from V and 5 bases from J, the junction kept 10 bases outside the gene matches. In DNA form, the CDR3 reads TGTGCCAGCAGCTACAATCCGGGACAGATAAATGAAAAACTGTTTTTT. Protein: CASSYNPGQINEKLFF.

The chain is built from TRBV2 and TRBJ1-1; D is ambiguous. The CDR3 covers 12 residues. Germline V gene sequence: CDR1 SNHLY, CDR2 FYNNEI. V lost 7 bases and J 4 bases, leaving 10 bases between the germline ends. Here the CDR3 DNA reads TGTGCCAGCAAACTAGTGAGCACTGAAGCTTTCTTT. It encodes CASKLVSTEAFF.

The chain employs TRBV5-1 and TRBJ2-1, with a weak D call TRBD1 (5 bases). This CDR3 is built from 16 residues. Between the trimmed V and J ends, which lost 1 base and 3 bases, there was a span of 14 bases. CDR1 and CDR2 (germline): SGHRS, YFSETQ. The CDR3 sequence is CASSLRRGEIYNEQFF. CDR3 coding DNA: TGCGCCAGCAGCTTGCGTAGGGGCGAAATCTACAATGAGCAGTTCTTC.

The chain has TRBV19 and TRBJ1-3; D perhaps matches TRBD1 (6 bases). The CDR3 spans 17 residues. CDR1 LNHDA and CDR2 SQIVND come from the germline V gene (reference sequence). The ends were cut back, 7 bases at V and 0 bases at J, with 19 bases in the middle. DNA for the CDR3: TGTGCCAGTACCCGAGAAGCAGGGGCCTTCTCTGGAAACACCATATATTTT. Residues: CASTREAGAFSGNTIYF.

The rearrangement links TRBV12-3 or TRBV12-4 to TRBJ1-5; D remains unclear. The length of the CDR3 is 12 residues. Trimming took off 4 bases at V and 12 bases at J, with 13 bases between the two ends. Here the CDR3 reads CASSSPGIYQHF. The CDR3 nucleotides are TGTGCCAGCAGTTCCCCGGGGATATACCAGCATTTT.